This T cell receptor beta chain was identified in a study of naive and memory T cell subsets. Four PCR rounds used nested alpha and beta constant region primers plus the SP2 primer. TCRdb reanalysed the 5' RACE reads using MiXCR and keeps one entry per CDR3 protein. The table shows tens of thousands of distinct CDR3 sequences, with about 4.4% occurring only once. After removal of 3 bases from V and 6 bases from J, the junction contained 10 bases not matched to a gene. CDR1 KGHSH and CDR2 LQKENI come from the germline V gene. This CDR3 region has 16 residues. This clonotype appeared many times. A UMI-containing oligonucleotide was joined by 3' ligation to the TCR cDNA template. Adult healthy volunteers gave 2.5 ml peripheral blood for whole-blood RNA. Reverse transcription used DNase-treated unsorted total RNA, aiming for roughly 1 to 1,100 ng.

This clonotype was sampled from a female donor in good health. The rearrangement joins TRBV18 to TRBJ2-7; 11 bases fit TRBD2. CDR3 sequence: CASSPVRLAGLVEQYF. The CDR3, as DNA: TGTGCCAGCTCACCTGTCCGACTAGCGGGACTTGTCGAGCAGTACTTC.